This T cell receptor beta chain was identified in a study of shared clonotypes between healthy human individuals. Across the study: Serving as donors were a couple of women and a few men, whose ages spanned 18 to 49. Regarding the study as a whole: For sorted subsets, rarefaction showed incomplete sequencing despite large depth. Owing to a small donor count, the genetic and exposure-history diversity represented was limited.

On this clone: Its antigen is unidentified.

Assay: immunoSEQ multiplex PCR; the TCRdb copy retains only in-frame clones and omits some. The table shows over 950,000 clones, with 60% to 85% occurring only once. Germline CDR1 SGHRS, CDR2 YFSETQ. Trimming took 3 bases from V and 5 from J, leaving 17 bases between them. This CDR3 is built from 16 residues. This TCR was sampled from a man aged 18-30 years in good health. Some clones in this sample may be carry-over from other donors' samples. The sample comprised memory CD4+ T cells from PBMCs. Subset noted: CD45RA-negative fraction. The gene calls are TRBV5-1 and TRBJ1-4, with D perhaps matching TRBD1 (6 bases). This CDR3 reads CASSSGMTGQNEKLFF. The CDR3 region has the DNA TGCGCCAGCAGCTCGGGGATGACAGGACAAAATGAAAAACTGTTTTTT.